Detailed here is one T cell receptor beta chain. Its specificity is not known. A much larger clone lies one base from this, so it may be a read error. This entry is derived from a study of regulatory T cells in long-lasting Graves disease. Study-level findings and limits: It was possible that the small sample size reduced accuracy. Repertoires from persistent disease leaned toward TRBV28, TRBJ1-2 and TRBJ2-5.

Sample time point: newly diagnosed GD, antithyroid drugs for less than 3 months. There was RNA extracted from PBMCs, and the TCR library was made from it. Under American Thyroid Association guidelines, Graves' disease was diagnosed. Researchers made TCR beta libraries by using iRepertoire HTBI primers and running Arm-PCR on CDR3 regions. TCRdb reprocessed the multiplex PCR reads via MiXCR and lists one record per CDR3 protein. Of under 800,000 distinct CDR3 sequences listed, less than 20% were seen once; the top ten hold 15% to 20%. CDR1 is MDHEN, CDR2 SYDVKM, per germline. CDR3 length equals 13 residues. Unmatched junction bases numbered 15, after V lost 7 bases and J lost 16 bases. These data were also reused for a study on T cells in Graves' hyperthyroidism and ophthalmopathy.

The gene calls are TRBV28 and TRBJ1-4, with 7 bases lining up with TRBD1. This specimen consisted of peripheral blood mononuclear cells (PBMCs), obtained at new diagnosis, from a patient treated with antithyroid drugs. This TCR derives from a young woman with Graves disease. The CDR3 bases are TGTGCCAGCATGTGGTCCGGGACAGATCTTCAGTTTTTT. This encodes CASMWSGTDLQFF.